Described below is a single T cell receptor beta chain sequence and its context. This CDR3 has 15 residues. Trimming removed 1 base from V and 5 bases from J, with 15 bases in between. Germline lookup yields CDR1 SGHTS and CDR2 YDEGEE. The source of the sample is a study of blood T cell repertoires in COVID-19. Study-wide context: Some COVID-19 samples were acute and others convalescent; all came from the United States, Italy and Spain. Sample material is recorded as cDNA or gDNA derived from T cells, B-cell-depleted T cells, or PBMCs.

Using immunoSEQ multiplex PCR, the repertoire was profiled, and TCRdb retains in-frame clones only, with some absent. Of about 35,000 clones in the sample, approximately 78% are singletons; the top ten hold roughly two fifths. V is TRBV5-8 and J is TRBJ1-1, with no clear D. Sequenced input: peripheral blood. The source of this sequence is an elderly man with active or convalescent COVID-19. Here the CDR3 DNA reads TGTGCCAGCAGCTTGCGGTTTGGAGGGCTGACTGAAGCTTTCTTT. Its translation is CASSLRFGGLTEAFF.